These 19 T cell receptor beta chains came from one sample sequenced in a study of T cells in Graves' hyperthyroidism and ophthalmopathy. Amplification targeted TCR beta CDR3 regions from RNA transcripts. First-round RT-PCR with HTBI primers amplified the TCR CDR3 region. Each CDR3 protein gets one entry after TCRdb re-called the multiplex PCR reads with MiXCR. The sample has 280,000 or so distinct CDR3 sequences, 25% seen once. Sequenced: blood. These receptors were collected from a middle-aged man with Graves' hyperthyroidism that later progressed to Graves' ophthalmopathy.

This clonotype was seen many times. The J gene is TRBJ2-3, the V gene TRBV9; D gene ambiguous. Trimming stripped 0 bases from V and 6 bases from J, with 11 bases between. CDR1 SGDLS and CDR2 YYNGEE come from the germline V gene. The CDR3 contains 14 residues. The CDR3 protein is CASSVGWLGDTQYF. The CDR3, as DNA: TGTGCCAGCAGCGTAGGGTGGTTGGGGGATACGCAGTATTTT.

In its sample, this clonotype was seen many times. This rearrangement joins TRBV28 to TRBJ2-7; tentatively, D is TRBD1 or TRBD2 (5 bases each). Per the germline V gene, CDR1 is MDHEN and CDR2 is SYDVKM. The ends were cut back, 5 bases at V and 2 bases at J, with 16 bases in the middle. This CDR3 has 15 amino acids. CDR3 coding DNA: TGTGCCAGCAGTCCCCAGAGGGGCCGCCCCTACGAGCAGTACTTC. Its protein product is CASSPQRGRPYEQYF.

V gene TRBV11-3 combines with J gene TRBJ2-7; the D gene is possibly TRBD2 (5 bases). Trimming shortened V by 5 bases and J by 0 bases, and 11 bases separated the two germline ends. The CDR3 has 14 residues. CDR1 is SGHNT, CDR2 YENEEA, per germline. The CDR3 sequence is CASSTRTDSYEQYF. For the CDR3, the DNA is TGTGCCAGCAGCACTAGGACGGACTCCTACGAGCAGTACTTC.

This clonotype has only a few counts. One end of the junction is discordant with germline, which a read error may explain. This chain uses TRBV18 with TRBJ1-3; weak D call: TRBD1 (5 bases). The CDR3 is made up of 14 amino acids. Looked up from germline, CDR1 is KGHSH and CDR2 is LQKENI. CDR3 nucleotide sequence: TGTGCCAGCTCACTGGAAGGGGCTGGAAGCACCATATATTTT. This translates into CASSLEGAGSTIYF.

This clonotype appeared many times. The J gene is TRBJ2-7, the V gene TRBV20-1; D is unclear. The CDR3 spans 14 residues. V lost 0 bases, J lost 2 bases, and 11 bases lay in between. Germline V CDR1 and CDR2: DFQATT, SNEGSKA (reference sequence). The CDR3 loop reads CSARDRIKAYEQYF. CDR3 DNA sequence: TGCAGTGCTAGAGATAGGATAAAGGCCTACGAGCAGTACTTC.

This clonotype was detected many times. The chain is built from TRBV29-1 and TRBJ1-1; D possibly corresponds to TRBD1 (5 bases). Germline V CDR1 and CDR2: SQVTM, ANQGSEA. V dropped 4 bases and J dropped 5 bases, with 20 bases sitting between them. The CDR3 contains 15 residues. The CDR3 DNA is TGCAGCGTTGTATCGCCGGGGGAAAGGGAAACTGAAGCTTTCTTT. Amino acid sequence: CSVVSPGERETEAFF.

This clonotype was seen ten or more times. The V call is TRBV5-1, the J call TRBJ2-2; D not certain. Germline assignment: CDR1 SGHRS and CDR2 YFSETQ. This CDR3 contains 14 residues. Trimming pared 6 bases from V and 0 bases from J, leaving 9 bases between. CDR3 nucleotides: TGCGCCAGCAACTTCAAGGCGAACACCGGGGAGCTGTTTTTT. This translates into CASNFKANTGELFF.

Remarks on this clonotype: One end of the junction is discordant with germline, which a read error may explain. The chain recombines TRBV7-2 with TRBJ2-7, with TRBD2 matching over 8 bases. The germline gives CDR1 SGHTA, CDR2 FQGNSA. The CDR3 runs 14 residues. The CDR3 sequence is CDSSLGTSAREQYF. CDR3 nucleotides: TGTGACAGCAGCTTAGGGACTAGTGCCCGGGAGCAGTACTTC.

V and J are TRBV6-1 and TRBJ1-2; TRBD1 agrees at 10 bases. J gave up 6 bases and V 6 bases, and 10 bases lay outside the gene matches. Germline V lookup: CDR1 MNHNS, CDR2 SASEGT. The CDR3 extends over 15 amino acids. As DNA, the CDR3 is TGTGCCAGCAGCGGCAAGATCGGGACAGGGGATGGCTACACCTTC. This sequence encodes CASSGKIGTGDGYTF.

The chain is built from TRBV9 and TRBJ2-2, with TRBD2 matching over 10 bases. V lost 4 bases and J lost 4; bases outside the gene matches: 13. The germline CDR1 and CDR2 sequences are SGDLS and YYNGEE. There are 18 residues in the CDR3. This chain's CDR3 is CASSSDSLLAGVTGELFF. CDR3 coding DNA: TGTGCCAGCAGCTCCGACTCTCTTCTAGCGGGAGTCACCGGGGAGCTGTTTTTT.

There are many counts of this clonotype. The CDR3 reads CACKTDSYEQYF. CDR3 DNA: TGTGCCTGCAAGACAGATTCCTACGAGCAGTACTTC. The J gene is TRBJ2-7, the V gene TRBV30, with D possibly being TRBD1 (5 bases). V was clipped by 6 bases and J by 1 base, with 10 bases between them. Germline V lookup: CDR1 GTSNPN, CDR2 SVGIG (reference sequence). The CDR3 contains 12 residues.

The V and J genes are TRBV20-1 and TRBJ2-5; TRBD2 matches 7 bases. This CDR3 contains 15 residues. Germline values: CDR1 DFQATT, CDR2 SNEGSKA (reference sequence). The V segment lost 3 bases and the J segment 3 bases; nucleotides outside the gene matches: 10. The CDR3 protein is CSARRSGNTKETQYF. As DNA, the CDR3 is TGCAGTGCTAGGAGGAGCGGGAATACAAAAGAGACCCAGTACTTC.

The chain has TRBV6-1 and TRBJ2-2; 15 nucleotides agree with TRBD2. The CDR3 length is 18 residues. CDR1 is MNHNS, CDR2 SASEGT, per germline. The V segment lost 1 base and the J segment 4 bases; nucleotides outside the gene matches: 4. The CDR3 region is CASSEVGLAGGFTGELFF. The CDR3 DNA reads as TGTGCCAGCAGTGAAGTGGGACTAGCGGGAGGTTTCACCGGGGAGCTGTTTTTT.

V is TRBV12-3 or TRBV12-4 and J is TRBJ2-7, with 8 nucleotides matching TRBD2. This CDR3 is built from 15 residues. With V trimmed by 1 base and J by 3 bases, 5 bases remained unmatched. CDR3 sequence reads: CASSLEAGGIYEQYF. The CDR3 region has the DNA TGTGCCAGCAGTTTAGAGGCGGGAGGAATCTACGAGCAGTACTTC.

This clonotype has at least ten counts. The chain has TRBV29-1 and TRBJ2-7; possibly TRBD2 for D (7 bases). In germline, CDR1 is SQVTM, CDR2 ANQGSEA. Trimming cost V 2 bases and J 0 bases, with 11 bases left between them. The CDR3 covers 14 residues. CDR3 DNA sequence: TGCAGCGTTGAAAGCGGGACAAGCTCCTACGAGCAGTACTTC. Translated, it gives CSVESGTSSYEQYF.

This clonotype has ten or more counts. The chain joins TRBV10-3 to TRBJ1-5; D is ambiguous. Deletions cut 4 bases from V and 4 bases from J, with 8 bases between. The CDR3 runs to 13 residues. From germline, CDR1 is ENHRY and CDR2 SYGVKD. The CDR3 is CAISVEVNQPQHF. The CDR3 DNA follows: TGTGCCATCAGTGTGGAGGTAAATCAGCCCCAGCATTTT.

At least ten counts were recorded for this clonotype. This chain links TRBV24-1 with TRBJ2-2, with D perhaps matching TRBD2 (5 bases). The germline gives CDR1 KGHDR, CDR2 SFDVKD. Trimming removed 5 bases from V and 0 bases from J, with 12 bases in between. The CDR3 runs to 16 residues. The CDR3 here is CATSGGSNANTGELFF. In DNA form, the CDR3 reads TGTGCCACCAGTGGAGGGAGCAACGCGAACACCGGGGAGCTGTTTTTT.

This clonotype was picked up many times. The chain uses TRBV10-3 and TRBJ1-5; 9 bases align to TRBD1. Germline assignment: CDR1 ENHRY and CDR2 SYGVKD. This CDR3 is 14 amino acids long. V shed 8 bases and J 3 bases; nucleotides not matched to a gene: 5. CDR3 in DNA: TGTGCCATCGCCCGGGACAGGGACAATCAGCCCCAGCATTTT. Encoded protein: CAIARDRDNQPQHF.

This clonotype was seen repeatedly, ten times or more. The chain combines TRBV20-1 with TRBJ2-7, with D unresolved. The CDR3 is 11 residues long. The ends were cut back, 3 bases at V and 2 bases at J, with 5 bases in the middle. Germline V CDR1 and CDR2: DFQATT, SNEGSKA (reference sequence). The CDR3 nucleotides are TGCAGTGCTAGGGGTCCCTACGAGCAGTACTTC. It translates to CSARGPYEQYF.